Each of the 12 T cell receptor beta chains below was sequenced from the same sample in a study of T cells in narcolepsy. Assay used: immunoSEQ multiplex PCR; TCRdb lists only in-frame clones, some missing. This table holds approximately 28,000 clones, roughly 86% found once. Sequencing was done on a sample of memory (CD45RA-) CD4+ T cells from blood. The origin of the receptors is a human donor in good health.

The chain couples TRBV4-2 to TRBJ2-4; possible D gene TRBD2, 7 bases. The CDR3 runs to 19 residues. From germline, CDR1 is LGHNA and CDR2 YNFKEQ. Trimming shortened V by 2 bases and J by 1 base, and 21 bases separated the two germline ends. The CDR3, as DNA: TGTGCCAGCAGCCAACGCGAGTCGGGGGGCAAAGGGGCCAAAAACATTCAGTACTTC. Translating gives CASSQRESGGKGAKNIQYF.

The V call is TRBV2, the J call TRBJ1-1; 7 nucleotides match TRBD1. This CDR3 is built from 15 residues. After removal of 3 bases from V and 2 bases from J, the junction contained 6 bases not matched to a gene. The germline V gene has CDR1 SNHLY and CDR2 FYNNEI. The CDR3 is CASSETGLRNTEAFF. CDR3 DNA sequence: TGTGCCAGCAGTGAGACAGGGTTGAGAAACACTGAAGCTTTCTTT.

CDR3 in DNA: TGTGCCAGTAGGCAAACATCGGGGGGCATCGACGAGCAGTACTTC. It is translated as CASRQTSGGIDEQYF. V and J are TRBV19 and TRBJ2-7; D possibly corresponds to TRBD2 (7 bases). Germline assignment: CDR1 LNHDA and CDR2 SQIVND (reference sequence). The CDR3 is made up of 15 amino acids. V dropped 6 bases and J dropped 5 bases, with 20 bases sitting between them.

V is TRBV9 and J is TRBJ2-5; 11 bases align to TRBD2. J gave up 4 bases and V 4 bases, and 9 bases lay outside the gene matches. CDR3 length: 16 amino acids. The germline V gene has CDR1 SGDLS and CDR2 YYNGEE. CDR3 residues: CASSQRLAGLGETQYF. In DNA form, the CDR3 reads TGTGCCAGCAGCCAACGACTAGCGGGGTTGGGAGAGACCCAGTACTTC.

V and J are TRBV18 and TRBJ2-1; TRBD2 might be the D (5 bases). With 1 base removed from V and 10 bases from J, the gap between germline ends came to 11 bases. This CDR3 region has 13 residues. The germline V gene has CDR1 KGHSH and CDR2 LQKENI. Here the CDR3 DNA reads TGTGCCAGCTCACCACTTTTTTCGGGAGAGCAGTTCTTC. This translates into CASSPLFSGEQFF.

The CDR3 coding sequence is TGTGCCAGCAGTGAAGCTGGGTCGGGACTCTATGGCTACACCTTC. Translating gives CASSEAGSGLYGYTF. J is TRBJ1-2 and V is TRBV6-1, with D tentatively TRBD1 (5 bases). The ends were cut back, 0 bases at V and 4 bases at J, with 12 bases in the middle. This CDR3 contains 15 residues. CDR1 MNHNS and CDR2 SASEGT come from the germline V gene.

This clone has just a few counts. The rearrangement links TRBV5-6 to TRBJ2-7; D ambiguous. Germline V lookup: CDR1 SGHDT, CDR2 YYEEEE. This CDR3 contains 12 residues. Between the trimmed V and J ends, which lost 2 bases and 4 bases, there was a span of 7 bases. CDR3 region: CASSLASYEQYF. In DNA, the CDR3 is TGTGCCAGCAGCTTAGCCTCGTACGAGCAGTACTTC.

This clone turned up a few times. The genes are TRBV11-2 and TRBJ1-2, with D possibly TRBD1 on 5 matching bases. Trimming left V 5 bases short and J 6 bases short, with 19 bases between. The CDR3 totals 15 residues. Germline V gives CDR1 SGHAT, CDR2 FQNNGV. The CDR3 region is CASSQIGRRDNGYTF. CDR3 nucleotide sequence: TGTGCCAGCAGCCAGATAGGGCGCAGGGATAATGGCTACACCTTC.

The chain uses TRBV28 and TRBJ2-1; 8 bases align to TRBD1. Trimming removed 7 bases from V and 4 bases from J; junction bases left unmatched: 9. The CDR3 length is 15 residues. Germline lookup yields CDR1 MDHEN and CDR2 SYDVKM. The CDR3 bases are TGTGCCAGCATAGGTACAGGGGGGCGATACAATGAGCAGTTCTTC. Amino acid sequence: CASIGTGGRYNEQFF.

The chain carries TRBV6-6 and TRBJ1-5; 7 bases map to TRBD1. V shed 5 bases, J shed 9 bases, and the junction held 4 bases outside the gene matches. The CDR3 runs 12 residues. The V gene's germline CDR1 is MNHNY and CDR2 SVGAGI (reference sequence). DNA of the CDR3: TGTGCCAGCAGTCTGACAGGGCCGCCCCAGCATTTT. Amino acids: CASSLTGPPQHF.

This chain connects TRBV19 to TRBJ1-3; D remains unclear. The CDR3 runs to 14 residues. V was cut by 4 bases and J by 0 bases, with 7 bases left in between. Per the germline V gene, CDR1 is LNHDA and CDR2 is SQIVND (reference sequence). The CDR3 region has the DNA TGTGCCAGTAGTACAGAAGTCTCTGGAAACACCATATATTTT. It yields the protein CASSTEVSGNTIYF.

V is TRBV15 and J is TRBJ1-6, with 8 bases matching TRBD1. The trim removed 0 bases at V and 8 bases at J, leaving 3 bases unmatched. Germline values: CDR1 LNHNV, CDR2 YYDKDF (reference sequence). The CDR3 loop spans 15 amino acids. The CDR3 is CATSREDRAYSPLHF. The CDR3 DNA follows: TGTGCCACCAGCAGAGAGGACAGGGCTTATTCACCCCTCCACTTT.